This is a list of T cell receptor beta chains from one sample in a study of OX40 agonist ivuxolimab in advanced cancers. TCRdb keeps only in-frame clones here, not all; method: immunoSEQ multiplex PCR. The data contain tens of thousands of clones, about 87% of them singletons. The material sequenced was CD4+ or CD8+ T cells sorted from blood, taken in a trial of the OX40 agonist ivuxolimab. These receptors originate from an adult with an advanced solid tumor such as melanoma, head and neck, liver or kidney cancer. The CDR3 runs from the conserved cysteine through the conserved F or W. The D gene is left open where the match is weak. Clone size is shown for a subset of rows, as once, few, many or a class of expanded clone.

v_call: TRBV5-4; clone_size: -; d_call: TRBD2; j_call: TRBJ2-7; cdr3_aa: CASSPFLGSGRGYEQYF; cdr3_nt: TGTGCCAGCAGCCCCTTTTTGGGTAGCGGGAGAGGGTACGAGCAGTACTTC
v_call: TRBV11-3; clone_size: -; d_call: -; j_call: TRBJ2-2; cdr3_aa: CASSLTSPSIFSTGELFF; cdr3_nt: TGTGCCAGCAGCTTAACAAGTCCAAGCATCTTCTCCACCGGGGAGCTGTTTTTT
v_call: TRBV30; clone_size: -; d_call: -; j_call: TRBJ2-3; cdr3_aa: CAWRAGSTDTQYF; cdr3_nt: TGTGCCTGGAGGGCCGGGAGCACAGATACGCAGTATTTT
v_call: TRBV11-3; clone_size: -; d_call: -; j_call: TRBJ2-6; cdr3_aa: CASSSGASGANVLTF; cdr3_nt: TGTGCCAGCAGCTCAGGCGCCTCTGGGGCCAACGTCCTGACTTTC
v_call: TRBV9; clone_size: few; d_call: -; j_call: TRBJ1-1; cdr3_aa: CASSVGPKTANTEAFF; cdr3_nt: TGTGCCAGCAGCGTAGGGCCCAAAACGGCGAACACTGAAGCTTTCTTT
v_call: TRBV10-2; clone_size: -; d_call: TRBD1; j_call: TRBJ2-2; cdr3_aa: CASSVQGASNTGELFF; cdr3_nt: TGCGCCAGCAGTGTACAGGGGGCTTCGAACACCGGGGAGCTGTTTTTT
v_call: TRBV19; clone_size: -; d_call: -; j_call: TRBJ1-5; cdr3_aa: CASSMTRGRLAGQPQHF; cdr3_nt: TGTGCCAGTAGTATGACAAGAGGCAGGTTGGCGGGCCAGCCCCAGCATTTT
v_call: TRBV18; clone_size: once; d_call: -; j_call: TRBJ2-7; cdr3_aa: CASSQDSRRSYEQYF; cdr3_nt: TGTGCCAGCTCACAGGACAGCCGAAGGTCCTACGAGCAGTACTTC
v_call: TRBV19; clone_size: -; d_call: TRBD1; j_call: TRBJ2-7; cdr3_aa: CASSFSGTGLYEQYF; cdr3_nt: TGTGCCAGTAGTTTCTCCGGGACAGGGTTATACGAGCAGTACTTC
v_call: TRBV2; clone_size: few; d_call: -; j_call: TRBJ2-6; cdr3_aa: CASSEGQFSGANVLTF; cdr3_nt: TGTGCCAGCAGTGAAGGGCAGTTCTCTGGGGCCAACGTCCTGACTTTC
v_call: TRBV2; clone_size: -; d_call: -; j_call: TRBJ2-7; cdr3_aa: CASTEGGGKGYNYEQYF; cdr3_nt: TGTGCCAGCACCGAAGGGGGGGGAAAAGGCTATAACTACGAGCAGTACTTC
v_call: TRBV5-1; clone_size: -; d_call: -; j_call: TRBJ2-3; cdr3_aa: CASSLVSDTDTQYF; cdr3_nt: TGCGCCAGCAGCTTGGTATCTGACACAGATACGCAGTATTTT
v_call: TRBV19; clone_size: -; d_call: -; j_call: TRBJ2-7; cdr3_aa: CASSKFGGTANSYEQYF; cdr3_nt: TGTGCCAGTAGTAAATTTGGGGGGACTGCTAACTCCTACGAGCAGTACTTC
v_call: TRBV6-5; clone_size: -; d_call: -; j_call: TRBJ2-1; cdr3_aa: CASSRQGGSYNEQFF; cdr3_nt: TGTGCCAGCAGCCGACAGGGAGGGTCATACAATGAGCAGTTCTTC
v_call: TRBV4-1; clone_size: -; d_call: -; j_call: TRBJ2-7; cdr3_aa: CASSQAFPQGGGEQYF; cdr3_nt: TGCGCCAGCAGCCAAGCCTTCCCGCAGGGGGGTGGGGAGCAGTACTTC
v_call: TRBV7-6; clone_size: -; d_call: -; j_call: TRBJ2-5; cdr3_aa: CASSLGEPETQYF; cdr3_nt: TGTGCCAGCAGCTTGGGGGAGCCGGAGACCCAGTACTTC
v_call: TRBV28; clone_size: -; d_call: -; j_call: TRBJ2-7; cdr3_aa: CASSFAARDLRGYYEQYF; cdr3_nt: TGTGCCAGCAGTTTTGCCGCCCGTGATTTACGGGGTTACTACGAGCAGTACTTC
v_call: TRBV4-1; clone_size: few; d_call: -; j_call: TRBJ1-6; cdr3_aa: CASSPKPGENSPLHF; cdr3_nt: TGCGCCAGCAGCCCCAAACCAGGGGAGAATTCACCCCTCCACTTT
v_call: TRBV28; clone_size: -; d_call: TRBD1; j_call: TRBJ1-3; cdr3_aa: CASRSGQGNRGNTIYF; cdr3_nt: TGTGCCAGCAGGTCGGGACAGGGGAATAGAGGAAACACCATATATTTT
v_call: TRBV9; clone_size: -; d_call: -; j_call: TRBJ2-7; cdr3_aa: CASSSEYRGYEQYF; cdr3_nt: TGTGCCAGCAGCTCGGAATACCGAGGTTACGAGCAGTACTTC
v_call: TRBV19; clone_size: -; d_call: TRBD2; j_call: TRBJ2-1; cdr3_aa: CASSILRRTSAYNEQFF; cdr3_nt: TGTGCCAGTAGTATTTTACGGAGGACTAGCGCATACAATGAGCAGTTCTTC
v_call: TRBV21-1; clone_size: -; d_call: -; j_call: TRBJ2-5; cdr3_aa: CASSKALGLETQYF; cdr3_nt: TGTGCCAGCAGCAAAGCGCTCGGATTAGAGACCCAGTACTTC
v_call: TRBV11-3; clone_size: -; d_call: TRBD1; j_call: TRBJ2-1; cdr3_aa: CASSLGGTAPYGEQFF; cdr3_nt: TGTGCCAGCAGCTTAGGGGGGACAGCACCTTACGGTGAGCAGTTCTTC
v_call: TRBV27; clone_size: -; d_call: -; j_call: TRBJ1-6; cdr3_aa: CASSYKDSPLHF; cdr3_nt: TGTGCCAGCAGCTACAAGGATTCACCCCTCCACTTT
v_call: TRBV7-9; clone_size: -; d_call: -; j_call: TRBJ1-2; cdr3_aa: CASSLNGAVGYTF; cdr3_nt: TGTGCCAGCAGCTTAAATGGGGCGGTTGGCTACACCTTC
v_call: TRBV11-2; clone_size: -; d_call: -; j_call: TRBJ1-2; cdr3_aa: CASSLDTEGVQSYGYTF; cdr3_nt: TGTGCCAGCAGCTTAGATACCGAGGGGGTACAATCCTATGGCTACACCTTC
v_call: TRBV7-9; clone_size: -; d_call: -; j_call: TRBJ1-6; cdr3_aa: CASSGDQNSPLHF; cdr3_nt: TGTGCCAGCAGCGGGGACCAAAATTCACCCCTCCACTTT
v_call: TRBV6-5; clone_size: -; d_call: TRBD1; j_call: TRBJ2-7; cdr3_aa: CASSRQGPGPYEQYF; cdr3_nt: TGTGCCAGCAGTCGACAGGGCCCGGGCCCCTACGAGCAGTACTTC
v_call: TRBV12-2; clone_size: once; d_call: -; j_call: TRBJ1-4; cdr3_aa: CASRILDRGGYEKLFF; cdr3_nt: TGTGCAAGTCGCATCCTTGACAGGGGCGGATATGAAAAACTGTTTTTT
v_call: TRBV28; clone_size: -; d_call: -; j_call: TRBJ1-2; cdr3_aa: CASTYVEGLGYTF; cdr3_nt: TGTGCCAGCACCTACGTGGAGGGGCTTGGCTACACCTTC
v_call: TRBV7-3; clone_size: -; d_call: TRBD2; j_call: TRBJ2-7; cdr3_aa: CASSVSGSVYEQYF; cdr3_nt: TGTGCCAGCAGCGTTAGCGGGAGTGTCTACGAGCAGTACTTC
v_call: TRBV19; clone_size: -; d_call: TRBD1; j_call: TRBJ1-1; cdr3_aa: CASRSTGTGIGAFF; cdr3_nt: TGTGCCAGTAGGTCGACAGGGACAGGCATCGGAGCTTTCTTT
v_call: TRBV2; clone_size: -; d_call: -; j_call: TRBJ2-4; cdr3_aa: CASSAGYDIQYF; cdr3_nt: TGTGCCAGCAGTGCAGGTTACGACATTCAGTACTTC
v_call: TRBV28; clone_size: -; d_call: TRBD1; j_call: TRBJ1-6; cdr3_aa: CASRPGGGSGLVSPLHF; cdr3_nt: TGTGCCAGCAGACCAGGGGGCGGCTCCGGACTCGTCTCACCCCTCCACTTT
v_call: TRBV10-3; clone_size: -; d_call: -; j_call: TRBJ1-1; cdr3_aa: CAISEWGVNTEAFF; cdr3_nt: TGTGCCATCAGTGAATGGGGCGTGAACACTGAAGCTTTCTTT
v_call: TRBV7-8; clone_size: -; d_call: -; j_call: TRBJ2-7; cdr3_aa: CASSLNSLEQYF; cdr3_nt: TGTGCCAGCAGCTTAAACAGTTTGGAGCAGTACTTC
v_call: TRBV19; clone_size: -; d_call: -; j_call: TRBJ1-1; cdr3_aa: CASTPSRGHTEAFF; cdr3_nt: TGTGCCAGTACCCCCAGCAGGGGCCACACTGAAGCTTTCTTT
v_call: TRBV7-9; clone_size: few; d_call: -; j_call: TRBJ2-7; cdr3_aa: CASSGGQGLGDEQYF; cdr3_nt: TGTGCCAGCAGCGGGGGACAGGGACTAGGCGACGAGCAGTACTTC
v_call: TRBV25-1; clone_size: -; d_call: -; j_call: TRBJ1-3; cdr3_aa: CASSEASVTGNTIYF; cdr3_nt: TGTGCCAGCAGTGAGGCCTCAGTTACTGGAAACACCATATATTTT
v_call: TRBV6-6; clone_size: -; d_call: TRBD2; j_call: TRBJ2-1; cdr3_aa: CASCPGTSGLRYEQFF; cdr3_nt: TGTGCCAGTTGCCCAGGAACTAGCGGGCTGCGCTATGAGCAGTTCTTC
v_call: TRBV14; clone_size: -; d_call: -; j_call: TRBJ1-3; cdr3_aa: CASSVARFSGNTIYF; cdr3_nt: TGTGCCAGCAGTGTCGCACGGTTCTCTGGAAACACCATATATTTT
v_call: TRBV18; clone_size: few; d_call: TRBD1; j_call: TRBJ2-4; cdr3_aa: CASSRQGRGNIQYF; cdr3_nt: TGTGCCAGCTCAAGACAGGGGCGAGGAAACATTCAGTACTTC
v_call: TRBV5-1; clone_size: -; d_call: -; j_call: TRBJ2-2; cdr3_aa: CASSLLVGGNTGELFF; cdr3_nt: TGCGCCAGCAGCCTCCTAGTGGGGGGGAACACCGGGGAGCTGTTTTTT
v_call: TRBV11-2; clone_size: -; d_call: TRBD2; j_call: TRBJ2-5; cdr3_aa: CASSAGTSGETQYF; cdr3_nt: TGTGCCAGCAGCGCAGGGACTAGTGGGGAGACCCAGTACTTC
v_call: TRBV28; clone_size: -; d_call: TRBD1; j_call: TRBJ1-2; cdr3_aa: CASSFPGQRDYGYTF; cdr3_nt: TGTGCCAGCAGTTTCCCGGGACAGCGTGACTATGGCTACACCTTC
v_call: TRBV6-1; clone_size: -; d_call: -; j_call: TRBJ1-5; cdr3_aa: CASSITGREQPQHF; cdr3_nt: TGTGCCAGCAGTATTACAGGGAGGGAACAGCCCCAGCATTTT
v_call: TRBV5-6; clone_size: -; d_call: -; j_call: TRBJ1-1; cdr3_aa: CASSLAYRSEAFF; cdr3_nt: TGTGCCAGCAGCTTGGCCTACAGGTCTGAAGCTTTCTTT
v_call: TRBV6-4; clone_size: -; d_call: -; j_call: TRBJ2-3; cdr3_aa: CASSADSISTDTQYF; cdr3_nt: TGTGCCAGCAGTGCCGACTCAATTAGCACAGATACGCAGTATTTT
v_call: TRBV6-5; clone_size: -; d_call: -; j_call: TRBJ2-7; cdr3_aa: CASSYSSRSTYEQYF; cdr3_nt: TGTGCCAGCAGTTACTCAAGCAGGTCCACCTACGAGCAGTACTTC
v_call: TRBV7-2; clone_size: -; d_call: -; j_call: TRBJ1-5; cdr3_aa: CASSEGYSNQPQHF; cdr3_nt: TGTGCCAGCAGCGAAGGGTATAGCAATCAGCCCCAGCATTTT
v_call: TRBV5-1; clone_size: -; d_call: -; j_call: TRBJ1-4; cdr3_aa: CASSLAAGNNEKLFF; cdr3_nt: TGCGCCAGCAGCTTGGCAGCGGGGAATAATGAAAAACTGTTTTTT
v_call: TRBV25-1; clone_size: -; d_call: TRBD1; j_call: TRBJ1-5; cdr3_aa: CASGQTGSGQPQHF; cdr3_nt: TGTGCCAGCGGACAGACAGGGAGCGGGCAGCCCCAGCATTTT
v_call: TRBV28; clone_size: -; d_call: TRBD1; j_call: TRBJ2-4; cdr3_aa: CASSEASTGDIQYF; cdr3_nt: TGTGCCAGCAGTGAGGCCTCGACAGGGGACATTCAGTACTTC
v_call: TRBV7-8; clone_size: -; d_call: -; j_call: TRBJ2-3; cdr3_aa: CASSRLVSTDTQYF; cdr3_nt: TGTGCCAGCAGCCGACTAGTGTCGACAGATACGCAGTATTTT
v_call: TRBV21-1; clone_size: once; d_call: -; j_call: TRBJ1-1; cdr3_aa: CASSYQGATEAFF; cdr3_nt: TGTGCCAGCAGCTACCAAGGGGCGACTGAAGCTTTCTTT